The rows below give T cell receptor beta chains drawn from one sample of a study of human T cells and chemical hapten exposure. TCRdb re-called the RACE reads with MiXCR, one entry per CDR3 protein. The repertoire has approximately 33,000 distinct CDR3 sequences, 6.5% to 9% of them found once; the top ten carry approximately 9.8%. Source material: whole blood. These receptors all stem from a human donor in good health. Some clones in this sample may be carry-over from other donors' samples. CDR3s include the opening cysteine and the closing phenylalanine or tryptophan. The order of the fields is V gene, clone size, J gene, D gene, CDR3 DNA, CDR3 protein. The D gene is left open where the match is weak. Expanded clones get a size class; other rows say once, few or many, or leave the size out.

TRBV7-9	many	TRBJ2-5	.	TGTGCCAGCAGCTTAGCCACAGGGCTCGGGGAGACCCAGTACTTC	CASSLATGLGETQYF
TRBV3-1	many	TRBJ2-2	TRBD2	TGTGCCAGCTGGGGACTAGGGCACGGGGAGCTGTTTTTT	CASWGLGHGELFF
TRBV28	many	TRBJ2-7	.	TGTGCCAGCAGTTCACCCGAGGGGGTTTCCTACGAGCAGTACTTC	CASSSPEGVSYEQYF
TRBV18	few	TRBJ2-5	.	TGTGCCAGCTCACGACAGGCGATACAAGAGACCCAGTACTTC	CASSRQAIQETQYF
TRBV7-2	few	TRBJ2-2	TRBD1	TGTGCCAGCAGCCGACCGGGACAGGGGCGCTCAGGGGAGCTGTTTTTT	CASSRPGQGRSGELFF
TRBV7-2	many	TRBJ2-3	TRBD1	TGTGCCAGCCGACGGACAGGAACAGATACGCAGTATTTT	CASRRTGTDTQYF
TRBV30	few	TRBJ2-6	.	TGTGCCTGGAGTGTAGACCCCTCTGGGGCCAACGTCCTGACTTTC	CAWSVDPSGANVLTF
TRBV27	few	TRBJ1-5	.	TGTGCCAGCAGCCCAAGTAGGGAGCAGCCCCAGCATTTT	CASSPSREQPQHF
TRBV7-8	.	TRBJ1-1	.	TGTGCCAGCAGCTTACTAGGGAAAGCTTTCTTT	CASSLLGKAFF
TRBV28	.	TRBJ2-7	.	TGTGCCAGCAGGGTAAGCTCCGGGACGCTGTCCTACGAGCAGTACTTC	CASRVSSGTLSYEQYF
TRBV6-2/TRBV6-3	many	TRBJ1-1	.	TGTGCCAGCAGCCTCGTGGCCTCCGGTAGGACTGAAGCTTTCTTT	CASSLVASGRTEAFF
TRBV28	many	TRBJ2-2	.	TGTGCCAGCAGTTTATCGATCACCGGGGAGCTGTTTTTT	CASSLSITGELFF
TRBV2	.	TRBJ1-1	TRBD1	TGTGCCAGCAGTCTTCCGGGACAGGGGGATCTCAGGAACACTGAAGCTTTCTTT	CASSLPGQGDLRNTEAFF
TRBV2	few	TRBJ1-5	TRBD1	TGTGCCAGCAGTGAAGTGGGGACAGGGGGCTTTCAGCCCCAGCATTTT	CASSEVGTGGFQPQHF
TRBV6-6	many	TRBJ2-3	TRBD2	TGTGCCAGCAGGGAGCGGGGGGGCCAAGATACGCAGTATTTT	CASRERGGQDTQYF
TRBV29-1	few	TRBJ2-5	.	TGCAGCGTTGAATCGGGGGCAGGGGTGACTTTCCAAGAGACCCAGTACTTC	CSVESGAGVTFQETQYF
TRBV6-6	many	TRBJ2-5	.	TGTGCCAGCAGTCCCTGGGCAGAAGAGACCCAGTACTTC	CASSPWAEETQYF
TRBV20-1	.	TRBJ2-5	.	TGCAGTAGCCAGGGATTCCAAGAGACCCAGTACTTC	CSSQGFQETQYF
TRBV2	.	TRBJ2-1	.	TGTGCCAGCAGCTTTGAGTCTCAGCAGTTCTTC	CASSFESQQFF
TRBV6-1	many	TRBJ1-1	.	TGTGCCAGCAGTGAAGGTTTCGAGACTGGTGAAGCTTTCTTT	CASSEGFETGEAFF
TRBV10-3	many	TRBJ2-5	.	TGTGCCATCAGTGGCGGCCGACGACTGGAGACCCAGTACTTC	CAISGGRRLETQYF
TRBV4-1	.	TRBJ1-2	.	TGCGCCAGCAGCCAAGTCGGCGGGGAACTATGGGGCTACACCTTC	CASSQVGGELWGYTF
TRBV20-1	many	TRBJ1-2	.	TGCAGTGCTCGACAGATAACCTATGGCTACACCTTC	CSARQITYGYTF
TRBV3-1	.	TRBJ2-5	.	TGTGCCAGCAGCCACGGCGGGGGCTTCGAGACCCAGTACTTC	CASSHGGGFETQYF
TRBV5-1	many	TRBJ2-3	TRBD2	TGCGCCAGCAGTGGGGGGGGGTCAGAAGATACGCAGTATTTT	CASSGGGSEDTQYF
TRBV28	many	TRBJ2-5	TRBD2	TGTGCCAGCAGTTTATCCCAAAGCGGGGTTGAGACCCAGTACTTC	CASSLSQSGVETQYF
TRBV28	few	TRBJ1-4	.	TGTGCCAGCAGTCCCCAGACGCACGGAGGGAAAAAACTGTTTTTT	CASSPQTHGGKKLFF
TRBV29-1	few	TRBJ1-4	TRBD1	TGCAGCGTTGGGGGACAGAGTAATGAAAAACTGTTTTTT	CSVGGQSNEKLFF
TRBV18	few	TRBJ2-3	.	TGTGCCAGCTCACCAGTAATGGCCAAGCCATGGGATACGCAGTATTTT	CASSPVMAKPWDTQYF
TRBV6-5	.	TRBJ2-1	.	TGTGCCAGCAGTCTTAGGAATGAGCAGTTCTTC	CASSLRNEQFF
TRBV19	many	TRBJ2-1	.	TGTGCCACCAAGACTAGATCCTACAATGAGCAGTTCTTC	CATKTRSYNEQFF
TRBV29-1	many	TRBJ1-5	.	TGCAGCGTTGTCGAGAGTAGCAATCAGCCCCAGCATTTT	CSVVESSNQPQHF
TRBV20-1	many	TRBJ1-5	.	TGCAGTGCTAGAGAAATAGAACAGGGCAATCAGCCCCAGCATTTT	CSAREIEQGNQPQHF
TRBV10-1	many	TRBJ1-1	.	TGCGCCAGCAGTGAATCATTTATGGGGAACACTGAAGCTTTCTTT	CASSESFMGNTEAFF
TRBV2	few	TRBJ1-1	.	TGTGCCAGCAGTGAAATGGGCCAGCGGAACACTGAAGCTTTCTTT	CASSEMGQRNTEAFF
TRBV11-2	many	TRBJ1-1	TRBD1	TGTGCCAGCAGCCGCACAGGGGGCAGGAGGACTGAAGCTTTCTTT	CASSRTGGRRTEAFF
TRBV6-2/TRBV6-3	.	TRBJ2-3	.	TGTGCCAGCAGTAGGGCGGGGAACGCAGATACGCAGTATTTT	CASSRAGNADTQYF
TRBV4-2	.	TRBJ2-1	TRBD2	TGTGCCAGAAGCCAAGTAATTGGGACTAGCGGGAGTGAGCAGTTCTTC	CARSQVIGTSGSEQFF
TRBV13	few	TRBJ2-3	TRBD2	TGTGCCAGCAGCTTAGGTGCCTTCTCGAGCGGGGGCACAGATACGCAGTATTTT	CASSLGAFSSGGTDTQYF
TRBV5-1	few	TRBJ1-1	.	TGCGCCAGCAGCCTCGACGGCATGAACACTGAAGCTTTCTTT	CASSLDGMNTEAFF
TRBV28	many	TRBJ2-2	.	TGTGCCAGCAGTTTTTCCGGGCATTACACCGGGGAGCTGTTTTTT	CASSFSGHYTGELFF
TRBV5-1	few	TRBJ2-5	TRBD2	TGCGCCAGCAGCGCTCCGGGACTAGCGGTACAAGAGACCCAGTACTTC	CASSAPGLAVQETQYF